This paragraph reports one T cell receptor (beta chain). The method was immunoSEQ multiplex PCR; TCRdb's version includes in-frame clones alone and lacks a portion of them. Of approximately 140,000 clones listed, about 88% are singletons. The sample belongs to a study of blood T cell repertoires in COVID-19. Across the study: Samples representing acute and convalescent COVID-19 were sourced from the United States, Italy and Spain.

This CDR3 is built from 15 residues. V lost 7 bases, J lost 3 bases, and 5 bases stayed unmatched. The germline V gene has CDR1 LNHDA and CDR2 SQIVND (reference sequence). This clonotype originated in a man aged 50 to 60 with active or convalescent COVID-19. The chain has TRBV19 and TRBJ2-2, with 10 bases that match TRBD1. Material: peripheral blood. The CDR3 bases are TGTGCCAGTACCCCCGGGACAGGGGACACCGGGGAGCTGTTTTTT. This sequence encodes CASTPGTGDTGELFF. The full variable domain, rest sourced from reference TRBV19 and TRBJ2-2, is DGGITQSPKYLFRKEGQNVTLSCEQNLNHDAMYWYRQDPGQGLRLIYYSQIVNDFQKGDIAEGYSVSREKKESFPLTVTSAQKNPTAFYLCASTPGTGDTGELFFGEGSRLTVL.